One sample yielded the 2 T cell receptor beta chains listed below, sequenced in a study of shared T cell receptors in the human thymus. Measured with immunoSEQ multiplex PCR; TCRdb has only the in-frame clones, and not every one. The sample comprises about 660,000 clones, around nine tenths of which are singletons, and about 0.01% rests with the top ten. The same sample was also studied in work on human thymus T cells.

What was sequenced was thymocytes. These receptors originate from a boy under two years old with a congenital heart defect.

The DNA for the CDR3 is TGTGCCAGCAGCGCACCGGGGAACCAAGAGACCCAGTACTTC. It translates to CASSAPGNQETQYF. The chain joins TRBV11-2 to TRBJ2-5; possibly TRBD2 for D (5 bases). The CDR3 totals 14 residues. CDR1 and CDR2 (germline): SGHAT, FQNNGV. Trimming cost V 5 bases and J 0 bases, with 10 bases left between them.

The CDR3 protein is CASSGQGGREKLFF. The CDR3 DNA reads TGTGCCAGCAGTGGCCAGGGGGGTCGTGAAAAACTGTTTTTT. This rearrangement joins TRBV6-1 to TRBJ1-4; TRBD1 aligns across 7 bases. The CDR3 consists of 14 residues. Per the germline V gene, CDR1 is MNHNS and CDR2 is SASEGT. V trimming: 4 bases; J trimming: 7 bases; junction bases outside the gene matches: 6.